Sequencing of this T cell receptor (beta chain) was carried out in a study of cytomegalovirus exposure and HLA in healthy donors. The germline gives CDR1 MGHRA, CDR2 YSYEKL. The germline V and J ends were trimmed by 0 bases and 6 bases, with 10 bases remaining between them. This CDR3 has 14 amino acids. 13 Jbeta primers and 60 Vbeta primers were used for the PCR. Profiling relied on immunoSEQ multiplex PCR, and the TCRdb table lists in-frame clones only, not all of them. The sample carries approximately 85,000 clones, 80% recorded once. This clonotype was sampled from a woman in her 50s in good health and CMV-seropositive. The chain recombines TRBV4-1 with TRBJ2-3; D not resolved. The sequenced sample consisted of PBMCs. CDR3 in DNA: TGCGCCAGCAGCCAAGAGGTCCGAGCCGATACGCAGTATTTT. It codes for CASSQEVRADTQYF.